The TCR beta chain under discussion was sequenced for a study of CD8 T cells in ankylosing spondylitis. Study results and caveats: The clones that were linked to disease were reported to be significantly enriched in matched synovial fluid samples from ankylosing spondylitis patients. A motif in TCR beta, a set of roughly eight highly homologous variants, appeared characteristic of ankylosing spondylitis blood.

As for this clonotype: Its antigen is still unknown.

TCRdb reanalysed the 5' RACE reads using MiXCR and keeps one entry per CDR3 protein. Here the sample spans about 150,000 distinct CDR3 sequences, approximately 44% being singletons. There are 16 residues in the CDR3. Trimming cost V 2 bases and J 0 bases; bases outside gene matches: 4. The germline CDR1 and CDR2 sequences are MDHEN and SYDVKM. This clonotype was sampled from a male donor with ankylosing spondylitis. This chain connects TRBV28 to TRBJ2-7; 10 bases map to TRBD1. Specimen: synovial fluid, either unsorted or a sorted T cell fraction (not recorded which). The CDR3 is CASSLMDRGSSYEQYF. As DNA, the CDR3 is TGTGCCAGCAGTTTAATGGACAGGGGGAGCTCCTACGAGCAGTACTTC.